The 30 T cell receptor beta chains below were found in one sample sequenced in a study of cytomegalovirus exposure and HLA in healthy donors. The PCR ran on 60 Vbeta and 13 Jbeta primers. Using immunoSEQ multiplex PCR, the repertoire was profiled, and TCRdb retains in-frame clones only, with some absent. This table has approximately 170,000 clones, roughly 77% appearing once. The specimen sequenced was PBMCs. The receptors here all came from a young man in good health and CMV-seropositive.

This clone has a handful of counts. This rearrangement joins TRBV7-9 to TRBJ2-1; D may be TRBD2 (6 bases). Per the germline V gene, CDR1 is SEHNR and CDR2 is FQNEAQ (reference sequence). CDR3 size: 15 residues. Deletions cut 2 bases from V and 2 bases from J, with 10 bases between. The CDR3 reads CASSLLGGTYNEQFF. Here the CDR3 DNA reads TGTGCCAGCAGCTTATTGGGGGGAACCTACAATGAGCAGTTCTTC.

As to this clone: The identical CDR3 is also encoded by other nucleotide sequences in the sample. The chain recombines TRBV7-2 with TRBJ2-3; 9 bases agree with TRBD2. CDR3 length: 14 amino acids. CDR1 is SGHTA and CDR2 is FQGNSA in the germline V gene. V gave up 4 bases and J gave up 6 bases; unmatched junction bases: 5. The DNA for the CDR3 is TGTGCCAGCAGCTCGGGACTAGCTGCGGATACGCAGTATTTT. Translation: CASSSGLAADTQYF.

Comments on this clone: This same CDR3 is encoded by further DNA sequences in the sample. This chain joins TRBV6-1 and TRBJ1-2; D gene ambiguous. CDR1 and CDR2 from the germline V gene are MNHNS and SASEGT. Trimming stripped 2 bases from V and 0 bases from J, with 4 bases between. The CDR3 has 13 amino acids. This CDR3 is CASSEPANYGYTF. DNA for the CDR3: TGTGCCAGCAGTGAACCAGCTAACTATGGCTACACCTTC.

The chain combines TRBV11-3 with TRBJ2-7; 8 nucleotides match TRBD1. This CDR3 region has 13 residues. V lost 2 bases, J lost 6 bases, and 3 bases stayed unmatched. The V gene's germline CDR1 is SGHNT and CDR2 YENEEA. The CDR3 here is CASSLRQGAEQYF. CDR3 DNA sequence: TGTGCCAGCAGCTTACGGCAGGGGGCCGAGCAGTACTTC.

Points on this clone: At one end the junction does not follow the germline gene, possibly because of a read error. The chain employs TRBV7-7 and TRBJ1-1, with TRBD1 matching over 8 bases. From germline, CDR1 is SSHAT and CDR2 FNYEAQ (reference sequence). The CDR3 is 13 residues long. The CDR3 region is CASSSGQDTEAFF. The CDR3 bases are TGTGCTAGCAGCTCGGGACAGGACACTGAAGCTTTCTTT.

This clone was detected once. The V and J genes are TRBV6-5 and TRBJ2-5; D possibly corresponds to TRBD2 (7 bases). Near its end, the DNA agrees better with TRBJ2-7, so the J call may be wrong. Germline V CDR1 and CDR2: MNHEY, SVGAGI. The CDR3 has 12 amino acids. The CDR3 DNA sequence: TGTGCCACCACGGGGGGCCCCTACGAGCAGTACTTC. Translation gives CATTGGPYEQYF.

This chain connects TRBV9 to TRBJ2-3; 10 positions agree with TRBD1. Per germline, CDR1 SGDLS and CDR2 YYNGEE. This CDR3 is built from 17 residues. Trimming removed 4 bases from V and 2 bases from J; junction bases left unmatched: 10. Here the CDR3 DNA reads TGTGCCAGCAGCCCGGTGGGGACAGGGGTTTACACAGATACGCAGTATTTT. This translates into CASSPVGTGVYTDTQYF.

The chain couples TRBV30 to TRBJ2-5; no definite D call. The J call is uncertain, as TRBJ2-7 better fits the DNA end. CDR1 is GTSNPN and CDR2 is SVGIG in the germline V gene (reference sequence). The CDR3 runs to 11 residues. The CDR3 region is CAWSAYYEQYF. CDR3 coding DNA: TGTGCCTGGAGTGCCTACTACGAGCAGTACTTC.

This clone showed up just once. The genes are TRBV27 and TRBJ2-7; 11 positions agree with TRBD1. The ends lost 5 bases at V and 4 bases at J; junction bases unmatched: 4. The CDR3 consists of 14 residues. CDR1 is MNHEY, CDR2 SMNVEV, per germline (reference sequence). The CDR3 sequence is CASSPGTGGYEQYF. CDR3 nucleotide sequence: TGTGCCAGCAGTCCCGGGACAGGGGGATACGAGCAGTACTTC.

This clone has just a few counts. The chain joins TRBV6-5 to TRBJ2-1; 9 bases line up with TRBD2. The CDR3 extends over 15 amino acids. The J segment lost 4 bases and the V segment lost 8 bases, leaving 9 bases of the junction unmatched. CDR1 and CDR2 from the germline V gene are MNHEY and SVGAGI. DNA for the CDR3: TGTGCCAGCGCACGGGGCGGGGGGGCGTACAATGAGCAGTTCTTC. This sequence encodes CASARGGGAYNEQFF.

In regard to this clone: The germline gene is not matched at one end of the junction; a read error may be the cause. This chain joins TRBV7-7 and TRBJ2-5; 7 nucleotides line up with TRBD2. The CDR3 has 13 amino acids. Germline V gene lookup returns CDR1 SSHAT and CDR2 FNYEAQ (reference sequence). The CDR3 DNA reads TGTGCTAGCAGCCTCACTAGCGTAGAGACCCAGTACTTC. It codes for CASSLTSVETQYF.

This clone was seen a few times. The chain is built from TRBV6-6 and TRBJ1-5, with D possibly TRBD1 on 6 matching bases. The CDR3 contains 16 residues. The germline V gene encodes CDR1 MNHNY and CDR2 SVGAGI (reference sequence). V lost 6 bases and J lost 3, with 18 bases in between. CDR3 DNA: TGTGCCAGCAGGACCCCGGGCAGGGACACCAATCAGCCCCAGCATTTT. Its translation: CASRTPGRDTNQPQHF.

The chain uses TRBV6-1 and TRBJ1-2, with TRBD1 matching 9 bases. J lost 4 bases, V lost 3 bases, and 6 bases had no gene match. Looked up from germline, CDR1 is MNHNS and CDR2 is SASEGT. The CDR3 contains 15 residues. CDR3 nucleotides: TGTGCCAGCAGTGAGGACAGGGGCCAGCGCTATGGCTACACCTTC. Its protein product is CASSEDRGQRYGYTF.

The sample holds a few counts of this clone. This chain links TRBV30 with TRBJ2-7; maybe TRBD2 (5 bases). The CDR3 contains 11 residues. Germline lookup yields CDR1 GTSNPN and CDR2 SVGIG (reference sequence). The germline V and J ends were trimmed by 2 bases and 4 bases, with 6 bases remaining between them. CDR3 amino acids: CAWSSGYEQYF. The DNA for the CDR3 is TGTGCCTGGAGTTCGGGGTACGAGCAGTACTTC.

This clone has just a few counts. This chain uses TRBV21-1 with TRBJ1-4; the table calls TRBD1, which could not be checked here. TRBV21-1 is described as a pseudogene. The CDR3 totals 17 residues. The CDR3: CASSKVERTGYNEKLFF. CDR3 nucleotide sequence: TGTGCCAGCAGCAAAGTTGAAAGGACAGGGTATAATGAAAAACTGTTTTTT.

This clone was detected only a few times. J is TRBJ1-6 and V is TRBV6-5, with a weak D call TRBD1 (5 bases). CDR3 size: 14 residues. Germline V lookup: CDR1 MNHEY, CDR2 SVGAGI. The V gene lost 7 bases and the J gene lost 4 bases, with 11 bases spanning the gap. The CDR3 is CASTGGMYNSPLHF. The CDR3, as DNA: TGTGCCAGCACTGGGGGGATGTATAATTCACCCCTCCACTTT.

The chain recombines TRBV5-4 with TRBJ1-2; TRBD1 matches at 9 bases. The CDR3 is made up of 17 amino acids. Trimming at V came to 5 bases and at J to 4 bases, leaving 15 bases not matched to a gene. CDR1 and CDR2 (germline): SGHNT, YYREEE (reference sequence). The CDR3 nucleotides are TGTGCCAGCAGGCTGGGACAGGGATATGCCACGGGCTATGGCTACACCTTC. The encoded protein is CASRLGQGYATGYGYTF.

CDR3 sequence reads: CASSRGRNEKLFF. The CDR3 bases are TGTGCCAGCTCGAGGGGGCGTAATGAAAAACTGTTTTTT. V usage is TRBV18 and J usage is TRBJ1-4; 7 positions match TRBD1. Unmatched junction bases numbered 2, after V lost 6 bases and J lost 4 bases. CDR3 size: 13 residues. Germline assignment: CDR1 KGHSH and CDR2 LQKENI.

This clone was counted a few times. The rearrangement links TRBV7-9 to TRBJ2-5; 7 nucleotides agree with TRBD2. Germline trimming cut 1 base from V and 2 bases from J; bases unmatched to any gene: 7. CDR1 is SEHNR and CDR2 is FQNEAQ in the germline V gene (reference sequence). The CDR3 runs 16 residues. CDR3 DNA: TGTGCCAGCAGCTTAGGGCTAGCGGATTTTCAAGAGACCCAGTACTTC. Translating gives CASSLGLADFQETQYF.

The J gene is TRBJ2-5, the V gene TRBV7-2; D may be TRBD2 (5 bases). This CDR3 has 15 residues. Trimming left V 4 bases short and J 5 bases short, with 17 bases between. Germline V gene data show CDR1 as SGHTA and CDR2 as FQGNSA. CDR3 protein: CASSSPEGRRETQYF. Written as DNA, the CDR3 is TGTGCCAGCAGCTCACCAGAGGGCCGCAGGGAGACCCAGTACTTC.

The rearrangement uses TRBV9 and TRBJ2-1; 9 bases fit TRBD1. CDR3 size: 16 residues. Germline CDR1 is SGDLS and CDR2 is YYNGEE. Trimming removed 4 bases from V and 6 bases from J; junction bases left unmatched: 11. The CDR3, as DNA: TGTGCCAGCAGCCCAGACGGCGGACAGGGGTCCAATGAGCAGTTCTTC. It specifies CASSPDGGQGSNEQFF.

The table lists this clone with a few counts. The V gene is TRBV6-4, the J gene TRBJ2-1; the match to TRBD2 covers 10 bases. The CDR3 totals 15 residues. CDR1 and CDR2 (germline): MRHNA, SNTAGT. V was clipped by 0 bases and J by 9 bases; unmatched bases: 5. CDR3 region: CASSDSPSGRREQFF. The CDR3 coding sequence is TGTGCCAGCAGTGACTCGCCTAGCGGGAGACGTGAGCAGTTCTTC.

This chain uses TRBV6-6 with TRBJ2-3, with D unresolved. CDR1 and CDR2 from the germline V gene are MNHNY and SVGAGI (reference sequence). Between the trimmed V and J ends, which lost 5 bases and 4 bases, there was a span of 16 bases. This CDR3 is built from 15 residues. CDR3 nucleotide sequence: TGTGCCAGCAGTACCCAGTCGAGAGGCGCAGATACGCAGTATTTT. This translates into CASSTQSRGADTQYF.

This clone was observed a single time. The germline gene is not matched at one end of the junction; a read error may be the cause. The J gene is TRBJ1-5, the V gene TRBV7-9; a possible D gene is TRBD1 (6 bases). This CDR3 is 14 amino acids long. CDR1 and CDR2 from the germline V gene are SEHNR and FQNEAQ (reference sequence). The CDR3 nucleotides read TGTTCCAGCAGCCGTAAGGGGGGCAATCAGCCCCAGCATTTT. Translation gives CSSSRKGGNQPQHF.

The table lists this clone with a count of one. The DNA of the CDR3 is TGCGCCAGCAGGATAGACTACAATGAGCAGTTCTTC. Protein: CASRIDYNEQFF. V usage is TRBV5-1 and J usage is TRBJ2-1; the D is unclear. V lost 5 bases and J 3 bases, leaving 6 bases between the germline ends. The CDR3 has 12 amino acids. Germline assignment: CDR1 SGHRS and CDR2 YFSETQ.

This clone turned up a few times. The chain couples TRBV10-1 to TRBJ2-3; TRBD2 aligns across 9 bases. Germline V gene lookup returns CDR1 WNHNN and CDR2 SYGVQD (reference sequence). With 8 bases clipped from V and 1 base from J, the junction kept 10 bases outside the gene matches. This CDR3 contains 16 residues. The CDR3 DNA follows: TGCGCCAGCCCGAGGCGACTAGCGGACCGCACAGATACGCAGTATTTT. Residues: CASPRRLADRTDTQYF.

This chain connects TRBV13 to TRBJ2-3; TRBD2 agrees at 13 bases. There are 19 residues in the CDR3. Germline trimming cut 5 bases from V and 3 bases from J; bases unmatched to any gene: 14. Germline assignment: CDR1 PRHDT and CDR2 FYEKMQ (reference sequence). The CDR3 region has the DNA TGTGCCAGCAGCGCCCGGACTAGCGGGGGAGCGGGATCTACAGATACGCAGTATTTT. It is translated as CASSARTSGGAGSTDTQYF.

This sequence joins TRBV5-8 and TRBJ2-1; tentatively, D is TRBD2 (5 bases). Trimming took 1 base from V and 5 from J, leaving 13 bases between them. This CDR3 has 15 residues. The V gene's germline CDR1 is SGHTS and CDR2 YDEGEE. In DNA, the CDR3 is TGTGCCAGCAGCTTGTGGCTGAGGGCCGACAATGAGCAGTTCTTC. Protein product: CASSLWLRADNEQFF.

The chain joins TRBV11-2 to TRBJ1-4; no clear D. V was cut by 5 bases and J by 4 bases, with 11 bases left in between. CDR1 and CDR2 (germline): SGHAT, FQNNGV. The CDR3 is 14 amino acids. As DNA, the CDR3 is TGTGCCAGCAGCCAATCCCACGGTAATGAAAAACTGTTTTTT. It specifies CASSQSHGNEKLFF.

The chain has TRBV27 and TRBJ2-1; TRBD2 matches at 12 bases. Germline V gives CDR1 MNHEY, CDR2 SMNVEV (reference sequence). Trimming at V came to 11 bases and at J to 7 bases, leaving 6 bases not matched to a gene. The CDR3 has 13 amino acids. The CDR3 region has the DNA TGTGCCTGCCGACTAGCGGGAGTAAATGAGCAGTTCTTC. It yields the protein CACRLAGVNEQFF.